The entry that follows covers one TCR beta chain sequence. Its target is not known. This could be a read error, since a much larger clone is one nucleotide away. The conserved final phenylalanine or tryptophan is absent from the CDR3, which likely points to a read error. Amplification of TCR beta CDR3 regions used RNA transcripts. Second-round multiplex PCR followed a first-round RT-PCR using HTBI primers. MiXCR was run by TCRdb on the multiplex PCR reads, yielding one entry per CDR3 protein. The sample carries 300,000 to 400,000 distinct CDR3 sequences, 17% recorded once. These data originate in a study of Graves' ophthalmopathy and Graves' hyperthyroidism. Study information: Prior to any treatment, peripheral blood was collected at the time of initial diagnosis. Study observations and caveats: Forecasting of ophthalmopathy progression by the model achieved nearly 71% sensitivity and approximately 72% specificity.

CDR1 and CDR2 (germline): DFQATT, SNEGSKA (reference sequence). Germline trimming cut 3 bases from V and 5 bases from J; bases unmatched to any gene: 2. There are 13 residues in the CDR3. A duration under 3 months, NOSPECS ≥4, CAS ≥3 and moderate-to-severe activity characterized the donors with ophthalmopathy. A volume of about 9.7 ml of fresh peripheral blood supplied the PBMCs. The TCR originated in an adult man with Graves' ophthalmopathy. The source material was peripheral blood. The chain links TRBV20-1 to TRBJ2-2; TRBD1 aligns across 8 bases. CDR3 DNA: TGCAGTGCTAGGACAGGGGTTACCGGGGAGCTGTTTCTT. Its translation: CSARTGVTGELFL.